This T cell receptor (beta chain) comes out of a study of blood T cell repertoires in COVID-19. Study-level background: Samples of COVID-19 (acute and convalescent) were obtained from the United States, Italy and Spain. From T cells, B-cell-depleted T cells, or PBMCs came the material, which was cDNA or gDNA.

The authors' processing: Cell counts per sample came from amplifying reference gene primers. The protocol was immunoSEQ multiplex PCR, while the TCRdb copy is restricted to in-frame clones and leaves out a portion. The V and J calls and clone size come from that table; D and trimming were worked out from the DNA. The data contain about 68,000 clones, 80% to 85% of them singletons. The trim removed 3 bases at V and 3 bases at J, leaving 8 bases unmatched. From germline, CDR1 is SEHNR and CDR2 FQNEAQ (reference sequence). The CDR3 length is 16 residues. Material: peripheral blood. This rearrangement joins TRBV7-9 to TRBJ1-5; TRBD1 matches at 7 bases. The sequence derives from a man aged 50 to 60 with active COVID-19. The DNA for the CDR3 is TGTGCCAGCAGCTTCCGGGACAGAGACACCAATCAGCCCCAGCATTTT. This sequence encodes CASSFRDRDTNQPQHF.